The following is a T cell receptor beta chain sequence with its context. As originally analysed: The authors estimated nucleated cell counts from reference gene primer amplification. The data were produced by immunoSEQ multiplex PCR, yet TCRdb's version contains in-frame clones alone and is incomplete. V, J and clone size are taken as reported in that table, and D and trimming were inferred from the DNA itself. The sample carries about 98,000 clones, more than 85% recorded once. This specimen comes from a study of blood T cell repertoires in COVID-19. Sequencing input: peripheral blood. This TCR was sampled from a man in his fifties with active or convalescent COVID-19.

The CDR3 DNA sequence: TGTGCCAGCAGTTCCCTCACCGGGGAGCTGTTTTTT. Its protein is CASSSLTGELFF. The chain is built from TRBV12-3 or TRBV12-4 and TRBJ2-2; the D is unclear. This CDR3 region has 12 residues. Trimming removed 4 bases at V and 4 bases at J, with 4 bases between.